One T cell receptor beta chain is described in this entry. This record belongs to a study of blood T cell repertoires in COVID-19. Turning to the study itself: The origin of the acute and convalescent COVID-19 samples was the United States, Italy and Spain. PBMCs, B-cell-depleted T cells, or T cells were the source of the cDNA or gDNA that made up the material.

Authors' methods: Amplified reference gene primers provided the basis for estimating nucleated cell counts. Libraries were prepared by immunoSEQ multiplex PCR; TCRdb keeps only in-frame clonotypes and omits some of them. For V, J and clone size, that table is used; D and trimming come from the DNA. Of 110,000 to 150,000 clones listed, about four fifths are singletons. Trimming shortened V by 5 bases and J by 0 bases, and 14 bases separated the two germline ends. This CDR3 is built from 16 residues. The germline gives CDR1 SGHRS, CDR2 YFSETQ. The chain uses TRBV5-1 and TRBJ2-2; D is perhaps TRBD1 (6 bases). This TCR derives from a human donor in a cohort sampled during active COVID-19. Sequenced material: peripheral blood. The CDR3 loop is CASSFNRDPNTGELFF. As DNA, the CDR3 is TGCGCCAGCAGTTTTAACAGGGACCCGAACACCGGGGAGCTGTTTTTT.